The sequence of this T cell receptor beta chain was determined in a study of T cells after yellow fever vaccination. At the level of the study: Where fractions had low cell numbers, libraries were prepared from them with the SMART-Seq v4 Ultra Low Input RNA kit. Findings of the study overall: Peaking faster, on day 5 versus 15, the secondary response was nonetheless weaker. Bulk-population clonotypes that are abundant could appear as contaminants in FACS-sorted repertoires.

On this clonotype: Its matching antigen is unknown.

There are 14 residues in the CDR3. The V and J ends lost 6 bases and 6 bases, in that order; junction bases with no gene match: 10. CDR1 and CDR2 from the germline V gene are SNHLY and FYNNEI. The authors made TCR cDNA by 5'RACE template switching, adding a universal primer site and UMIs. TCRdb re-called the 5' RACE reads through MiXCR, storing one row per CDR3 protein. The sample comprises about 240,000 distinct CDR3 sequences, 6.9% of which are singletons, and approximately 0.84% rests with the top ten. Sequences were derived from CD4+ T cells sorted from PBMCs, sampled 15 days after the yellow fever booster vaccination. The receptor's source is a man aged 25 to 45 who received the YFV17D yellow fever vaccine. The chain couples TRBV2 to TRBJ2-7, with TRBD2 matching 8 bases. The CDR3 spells CASRGGTRASEQYF. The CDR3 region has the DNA TGTGCCAGCAGGGGAGGGACTAGGGCGTCCGAGCAGTACTTC. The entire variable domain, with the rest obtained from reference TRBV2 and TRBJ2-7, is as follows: EPEVTQTPSHQVTQMGQEVILRCVPISNHLYFYWYRQILGQKVEFLVSFYNNEISEKSEIFDDQFSVERPDGSNFTLKIRSTKLEDSAMYFCASRGGTRASEQYFGPGTRLTVT.